This T cell receptor beta chain was observed in a study of blood T cell repertoires in COVID-19. Study background: Material from acute and convalescent COVID-19 was sourced from the United States, Italy and Spain. Sample material is recorded as cDNA or gDNA derived from T cells, B-cell-depleted T cells, or PBMCs.

TCRdb keeps only in-frame clones here, not all; method: immunoSEQ multiplex PCR. Of fewer than 450,000 clones in the sample, around nine tenths were seen once. Trimming took 1 base from V and 7 from J, leaving 16 bases between them. From germline, CDR1 is MDHEN and CDR2 SYDVKM. This CDR3 contains 15 residues. This clonotype originated in a woman aged 18 to 35 who had recovered from COVID-19. The source material was peripheral blood. V usage is TRBV28 and J usage is TRBJ1-2, with D tentatively TRBD1 (5 bases). Written as DNA, the CDR3 is TGTGCCAGCAGTTTATTTTCAGGAGGGGTTTCTGGCTACACCTTC. Translation: CASSLFSGGVSGYTF.